This T cell receptor (beta chain) was sequenced during a study of cytomegalovirus exposure and HLA in healthy donors. Findings of the study overall: Diagnosis of cytomegalovirus status made by the classifier reportedly showed high specificity and sensitivity. It was reported that TCR beta sequences correctly inferred the HLA-A and HLA-B alleles for most subjects. Many donors carried some public TCRs, although rarity characterized most TCR sequences.

In regard to this clone: What it recognizes is unknown.

Trimming removed 4 bases at V and 4 bases at J, with 16 bases between. In germline, CDR1 is MNHEY, CDR2 SVGAGI. The CDR3 has 16 amino acids. The study ran its PCR with 60 Vbeta and 13 Jbeta primers. Original methodology: Counted up in a later analysis, unique TCR beta chains came to about 83 million, with around 11 million shared. Clones were sequenced by immunoSEQ multiplex PCR, and TCRdb holds only the in-frame ones, with some missing. V and J calls and clone size are as listed in that table; D and trimming were resolved from the DNA. Among 150,000 to 200,000 clones listed, around 85% were seen once.

Sequenced: PBMCs. The chain employs TRBV6-5 and TRBJ1-4; TRBD1 might be the D (6 bases). The clonotype was recovered from a young man in good health and CMV-seropositive. CDR3 residues: CASSSGPGQLNEKLFF. CDR3 sequence (DNA): TGTGCCAGCAGTTCCGGACCTGGACAGCTTAATGAAAAACTGTTTTTT.